The 27 T cell receptor beta chains below were found in one sample sequenced in a study of blood T cells in healthy people across ages. PCR was performed a second time for 7 to 11 cycles using a sample-barcoded 5' primer and a J-beta primer mix. TCRdb reprocessed the 5' RACE reads via MiXCR and lists one record per CDR3 protein. The sample consists of 550,000 to 750,000 distinct CDR3 sequences, around 20% of them appearing once. The sequenced material came from blood. All receptors derive from a man between 65 and 85 years old in good health.

This chain links TRBV29-1 with TRBJ2-1, with a possible D match to TRBD1 (5 bases). CDR1 is SQVTM, CDR2 ANQGSEA, per germline. Trimming removed 2 bases from V and 0 bases from J, with 11 bases in between. The CDR3 is made up of 15 amino acids. CDR3 amino acids: CSVEKGPSSYNEQFF. For the CDR3, the DNA is TGCAGCGTTGAAAAGGGGCCGAGCTCCTACAATGAGCAGTTCTTC.

This clonotype was seen a handful of times. This chain joins TRBV10-3 and TRBJ1-2; TRBD1 matches at 9 bases. This CDR3 is 14 amino acids long. Germline assignment: CDR1 ENHRY and CDR2 SYGVKD. V was pared by 6 bases and J by 4 bases, with 6 bases of the junction left unmatched. CDR3 coding DNA: TGTGCCATCAGGGCGACAGGGGGGATCTATGGCTACACCTTC. Its protein product is CAIRATGGIYGYTF.

The chain combines TRBV21-1 with TRBJ2-7. TRBV21-1 is annotated as a pseudogene. The CDR3 is made up of 14 amino acids. CDR3 DNA sequence: TGTGCCAGCAGCTCTCAAGGCGACAACTACGAGCAGTACTTC. It specifies CASSSQGDNYEQYF.

In this sample, this clonotype turned up a few times. V is TRBV5-1 and J is TRBJ2-1, with a weak D call TRBD1 (6 bases). V lost 0 bases and J 7 bases, leaving 14 bases between the germline ends. The CDR3 covers 15 residues. Germline V gene sequence: CDR1 SGHRS, CDR2 YFSETQ. CDR3 loop: CASSLGQGIINEQFF. The CDR3 DNA reads TGCGCCAGCAGCTTGGGTCAGGGGATCATAAATGAGCAGTTCTTC.

This chain connects TRBV28 to TRBJ2-5; TRBD1 might be the D (6 bases). CDR1 and CDR2 from the germline V gene are MDHEN and SYDVKM. The CDR3 spans 14 residues. Trimming shortened V by 8 bases and J by 0 bases, and 13 bases separated the two germline ends. CDR3 coding DNA: TGTGCCAGCGGAAATCAGGGGAACCAAGAGACCCAGTACTTC. Protein sequence: CASGNQGNQETQYF.

The rearrangement links TRBV29-1 to TRBJ1-1; maybe TRBD1 (5 bases). The germline CDR1 and CDR2 sequences are SQVTM and ANQGSEA. The V end was cut by 5 bases, the J end by 1 base, with 14 bases between. CDR3 length: 14 residues. The CDR3 is CSVNKRGGNTEAFF. The CDR3 region has the DNA TGCAGCGTTAATAAGCGGGGGGGGAACACTGAAGCTTTCTTT.

The chain joins TRBV10-3 to TRBJ2-7; TRBD1 matches at 9 bases. The CDR3 spans 14 residues. With 6 bases clipped from V and 4 bases from J, the junction kept 7 bases outside the gene matches. CDR1 and CDR2 (germline): ENHRY, SYGVKD. The CDR3 spells CAIRPGTGNYEQYF. CDR3 nucleotide sequence: TGTGCCATCAGACCCGGGACAGGGAATTACGAGCAGTACTTC.

The chain joins TRBV4-1 to TRBJ2-1; tentative D call: TRBD2 (6 bases). Germline CDR1 is MGHRA and CDR2 is YSYEKL. The CDR3 is made up of 17 amino acids. Trimming left V 3 bases short and J 0 bases short, with 15 bases between. The CDR3 sequence: CASSQSVGGRSYNEQFF. CDR3 coding DNA: TGCGCCAGCAGCCAGTCTGTGGGAGGCCGCTCCTACAATGAGCAGTTCTTC.

In regard to this clonotype: Just one base apart from a much larger clone, this may be a read error. V gene TRBV5-1 combines with J gene TRBJ2-3, with 8 bases lining up with TRBD1. Germline V CDR1 and CDR2: SGHRS, YFSETQ. The CDR3 covers 14 residues. CDR3 amino acids: CASSQTGDTDAQYF. The CDR3 DNA reads as TGCGCCAGCAGCCAGACAGGGGACACAGATGCGCAGTATTTT.

The V call is TRBV3-1, the J call TRBJ1-2; no clear D gene. Germline values: CDR1 LGHDT, CDR2 YNNKEL (reference sequence). Trimming left V 3 bases short and J 0 bases short, with 8 bases between. The CDR3 loop spans 14 amino acids. CDR3 sequence: CASSHGNSNYGYTF. DNA of the CDR3: TGTGCCAGCAGCCACGGGAATTCTAACTATGGCTACACCTTC.

The chain joins TRBV29-1 to TRBJ2-3, with 10 nucleotides matching TRBD2. Germline V CDR1 and CDR2: SQVTM, ANQGSEA. V shed 7 bases, J shed 5 bases, and the junction held 9 bases outside the gene matches. The CDR3 contains 14 residues. For the CDR3, the DNA is TGCAGCGCCTCCCCTAGCGGGGGAGTAGATACGCAGTATTTT. It codes for CSASPSGGVDTQYF.

This clonotype has a single count. The chain employs TRBV7-8 and TRBJ2-4; a weak D match, TRBD2 (5 bases). The CDR3 extends over 14 amino acids. CDR1 is SGHVS, CDR2 FQNEAQ, per germline. Trimming left V 4 bases short and J 9 bases short, with 16 bases between. DNA for the CDR3: TGTGCCAGCAGCTCCATGTCGGGAACGGGCATTCAGTACTTC. The encoded protein is CASSSMSGTGIQYF.

V and J are TRBV5-1 and TRBJ2-5, with 10 positions matching TRBD2. CDR1 is SGHRS and CDR2 is YFSETQ in the germline V gene. The CDR3 totals 16 residues. V lost 0 bases and J lost 1; bases outside the gene matches: 3. The chain's CDR3 is CASSLAVAGGQETQYF. The CDR3 DNA is TGCGCCAGCAGCTTGGCGGTAGCGGGAGGCCAAGAGACCCAGTACTTC.

This rearrangement joins TRBV3-1 to TRBJ2-2, with TRBD1 identical over 9 bases. Per germline, CDR1 LGHDT and CDR2 YNNKEL (reference sequence). This CDR3 contains 18 residues. Trimming cost V 5 bases and J 3 bases; bases outside gene matches: 13. The CDR3 here is CASSERRTGVVDTGELFF. The DNA of the CDR3 is TGTGCCAGCAGCGAGAGAAGGACAGGGGTTGTAGACACCGGGGAGCTGTTTTTT.

V and J are TRBV27 and TRBJ2-5; weak D call: TRBD1 (5 bases). CDR1 and CDR2 from the germline V gene are MNHEY and SMNVEV (reference sequence). This CDR3 region has 13 residues. V was cut by 6 bases and J by 5 bases, with 13 bases left in between. CDR3 sequence: CASSPTGWETQYF. The CDR3 DNA follows: TGTGCCAGCAGCCCCACAGGTTGGGAGACCCAGTACTTC.

The V gene is TRBV20-1, the J gene TRBJ1-4; D remains unclear. Trimming removed 5 bases at V and 6 bases at J, with 10 bases between. Germline CDR1 DFQATT, CDR2 SNEGSKA (reference sequence). The length of the CDR3 is 12 residues. The CDR3 sequence: CSAGVGDEKLFF. CDR3 DNA: TGCAGTGCTGGTGTTGGGGATGAAAAACTGTTTTTT.

This clonotype was counted only a few times. This chain uses TRBV20-1 with TRBJ2-5; the D gene is possibly TRBD1 (5 bases). CDR1 DFQATT and CDR2 SNEGSKA come from the germline V gene (reference sequence). The CDR3 consists of 14 residues. Deletions cut 5 bases from V and 5 bases from J, with 18 bases between. The CDR3 DNA sequence: TGCAGTGCTCGTGGACAACAACGTACGGAGACCCAGTACTTC. Translation: CSARGQQRTETQYF.

This clonotype has only a few counts. DNA for the CDR3: TGTGCCATCAGTGACGGGGTCACAACCACTGAAGCTTTCTTT. It encodes CAISDGVTTTEAFF. The chain combines TRBV10-3 with TRBJ1-1; no firm D call. Trimming removed 3 bases from V and 4 bases from J, with 12 bases in between. Germline assignment: CDR1 ENHRY and CDR2 SYGVKD. The CDR3 consists of 14 residues.

This clonotype occurred a few times. V usage is TRBV5-5 and J usage is TRBJ1-6, with 8 bases aligning to TRBD1. Germline values: CDR1 SGHKS, CDR2 YYEKEE (reference sequence). V trimming: 0 bases; J trimming: 6 bases; junction bases outside the gene matches: 5. This CDR3 has 16 residues. The CDR3 coding sequence is TGTGCCAGCAGCTTGGAGGACAGGGCCGGTAATTCACCCCTCCACTTT. It is translated as CASSLEDRAGNSPLHF.

The DNA of the CDR3 is TGTGCCAGCAGCCTGAGTTGGGGACAGGGCCAAGAGACCCAGTACTTC. This gives the protein CASSLSWGQGQETQYF. The genes are TRBV7-2 and TRBJ2-5; 9 bases align to TRBD1. The CDR3 consists of 16 residues. CDR1 is SGHTA, CDR2 FQGNSA, per germline. V was pared by 5 bases and J by 1 base, with 8 bases of the junction left unmatched.

This clonotype was seen at least ten times. The rearrangement joins TRBV6-2 or TRBV6-3 to TRBJ2-1; TRBD2 aligns across 8 bases. V gave up 4 bases and J gave up 9 bases; unmatched junction bases: 11. The CDR3 sequence is 15 residues long. Per germline, CDR1 MNHEY and CDR2 SVGEGT. The CDR3 bases are TGTGCCAGCAGTTCAGCGGGAGTACTGTCCCTTGAGCAGTTCTTC. As protein: CASSSAGVLSLEQFF.

This clonotype was seen a handful of times. The rearrangement links TRBV5-1 to TRBJ2-7; TRBD2 agrees at 9 bases. The length of the CDR3 is 15 residues. The trim removed 3 bases at V and 3 bases at J, leaving 7 bases unmatched. The germline V gene encodes CDR1 SGHRS and CDR2 YFSETQ. The DNA of the CDR3 is TGCGCCAGCAGCTGGGGACTAGCTGGGGTCTACGAGCAGTACTTC. Amino acids: CASSWGLAGVYEQYF.

V and J are TRBV9 and TRBJ2-3; D is possibly TRBD1 (6 bases). Trimming shortened V by 0 bases and J by 1 base, and 12 bases separated the two germline ends. This CDR3 has 16 amino acids. CDR1 and CDR2 (germline): SGDLS, YYNGEE. CDR3: CASSVGRQAGTDTQYF. As DNA, the CDR3 is TGTGCCAGCAGCGTAGGGCGACAGGCGGGCACAGATACGCAGTATTTT.

V and J are TRBV20-1 and TRBJ2-3, with TRBD1 identical over 9 bases. CDR3 size: 12 residues. CDR1 DFQATT and CDR2 SNEGSKA come from the germline V gene (reference sequence). Losses at the gene ends were 5 bases for V and 15 bases for J; bases not matched to a gene: 12. The CDR3 region has the DNA TGCAGTGCTGGAACATCACAGGGGGCGGAATATTTT. Translated: CSAGTSQGAEYF.

This chain joins TRBV10-3 and TRBJ2-1; TRBD2 matches 8 bases. Germline lookup yields CDR1 ENHRY and CDR2 SYGVKD. The V gene end was trimmed by 11 bases and the J gene end by 3 bases; junction bases not matched to a gene: 9. The CDR3 is made up of 14 amino acids. CDR3 amino acids: CAAHSGASYNEQFF. In nucleotides, the CDR3 is TGTGCCGCCCATAGCGGGGCCAGCTACAATGAGCAGTTCTTC.

Many counts were recorded for this clonotype. CDR3: CASRQTGGGETQYF. CDR3 coding DNA: TGTGCCAGCAGGCAAACAGGGGGCGGTGAGACCCAGTACTTC. This chain uses TRBV28 with TRBJ2-5, with 9 bases aligning to TRBD1. Germline trimming cut 6 bases from V and 5 bases from J; bases unmatched to any gene: 7. Germline-derived CDR1 and CDR2 are MDHEN and SYDVKM. The CDR3 runs to 14 residues.

The V gene is TRBV3-1, the J gene TRBJ2-1; no firm D call. This CDR3 is built from 12 residues. In germline, CDR1 is LGHDT, CDR2 YNNKEL (reference sequence). Trimming pared 1 base from V and 10 bases from J, leaving 8 bases between. CDR3 DNA sequence: TGTGCCAGCAGCCAAGGGTGGTTAGAGCAGTTCTTC. It yields the protein CASSQGWLEQFF.